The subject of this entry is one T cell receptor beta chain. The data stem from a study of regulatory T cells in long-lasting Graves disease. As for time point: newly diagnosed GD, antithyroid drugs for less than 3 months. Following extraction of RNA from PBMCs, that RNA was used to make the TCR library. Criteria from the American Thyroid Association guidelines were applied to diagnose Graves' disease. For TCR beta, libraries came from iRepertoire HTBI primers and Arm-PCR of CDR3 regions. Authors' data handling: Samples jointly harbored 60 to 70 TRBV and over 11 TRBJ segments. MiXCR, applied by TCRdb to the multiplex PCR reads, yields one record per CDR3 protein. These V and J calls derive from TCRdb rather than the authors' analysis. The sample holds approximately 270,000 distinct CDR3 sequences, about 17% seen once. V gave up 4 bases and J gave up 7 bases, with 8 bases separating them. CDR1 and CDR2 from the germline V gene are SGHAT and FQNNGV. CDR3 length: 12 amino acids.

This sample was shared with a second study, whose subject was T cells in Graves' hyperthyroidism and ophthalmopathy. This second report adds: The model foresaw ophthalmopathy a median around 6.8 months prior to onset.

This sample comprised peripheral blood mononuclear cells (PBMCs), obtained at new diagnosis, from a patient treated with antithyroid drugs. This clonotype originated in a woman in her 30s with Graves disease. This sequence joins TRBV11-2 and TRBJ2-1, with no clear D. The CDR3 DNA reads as TGTGCCAGCAGCTACCCGACTAATGAGCAGTTCTTC. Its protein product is CASSYPTNEQFF. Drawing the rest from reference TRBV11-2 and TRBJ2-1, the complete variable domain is EAGVAQSPRYKIIEKRQSVAFWCNPISGHATLYWYQQILGQGPKLLIQFQNNGVVDDSQLPKDRFSAERLKGVDSTLKIQPAKLEDSAVYLCASSYPTNEQFFGPGTRLTVL.